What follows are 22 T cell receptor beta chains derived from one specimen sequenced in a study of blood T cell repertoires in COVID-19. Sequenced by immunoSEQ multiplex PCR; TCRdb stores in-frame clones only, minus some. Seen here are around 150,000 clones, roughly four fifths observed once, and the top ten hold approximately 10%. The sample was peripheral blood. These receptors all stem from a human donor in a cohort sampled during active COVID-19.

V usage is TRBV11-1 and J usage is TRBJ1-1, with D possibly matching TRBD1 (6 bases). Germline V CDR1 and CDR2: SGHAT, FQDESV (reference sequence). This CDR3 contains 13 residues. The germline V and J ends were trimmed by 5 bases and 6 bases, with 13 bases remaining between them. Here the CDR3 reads CASSRLGGAEAFF. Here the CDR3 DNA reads TGTGCCAGCAGCCGTTTAGGGGGAGCTGAAGCTTTCTTT.

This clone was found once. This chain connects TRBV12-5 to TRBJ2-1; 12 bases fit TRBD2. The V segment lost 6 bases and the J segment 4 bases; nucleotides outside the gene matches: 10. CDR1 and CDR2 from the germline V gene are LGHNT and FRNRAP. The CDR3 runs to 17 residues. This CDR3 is CASGKRGTSGLYNEQFF. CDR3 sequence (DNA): TGTGCTAGTGGCAAGCGGGGGACTAGCGGGTTATACAATGAGCAGTTCTTC.

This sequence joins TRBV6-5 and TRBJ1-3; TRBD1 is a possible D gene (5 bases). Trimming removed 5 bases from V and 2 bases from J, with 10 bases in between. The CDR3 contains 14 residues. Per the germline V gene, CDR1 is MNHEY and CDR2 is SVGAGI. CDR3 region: CASSPDSTGNTIYF. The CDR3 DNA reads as TGTGCCAGCAGTCCAGACAGTACTGGAAACACCATATATTTT.

The CDR3 loop is CASSPDGLAGFNQETQYF. CDR3 sequence (DNA): TGTGCCAGTAGTCCTGACGGACTAGCGGGGTTTAACCAAGAGACCCAGTACTTC. This chain joins TRBV19 and TRBJ2-5; 12 nucleotides match TRBD2. The CDR3 covers 18 residues. The ends lost 5 bases at V and 0 bases at J; junction bases unmatched: 10. Germline assignment: CDR1 LNHDA and CDR2 SQIVND (reference sequence).

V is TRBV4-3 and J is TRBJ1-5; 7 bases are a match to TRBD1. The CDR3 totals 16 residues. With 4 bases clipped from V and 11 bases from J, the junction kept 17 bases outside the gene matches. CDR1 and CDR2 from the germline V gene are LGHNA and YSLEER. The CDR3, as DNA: TGCGCCAGCAGCCCTGATCAGACAGGGCCTGGTTGGGCCCAGCATTTT. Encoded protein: CASSPDQTGPGWAQHF.

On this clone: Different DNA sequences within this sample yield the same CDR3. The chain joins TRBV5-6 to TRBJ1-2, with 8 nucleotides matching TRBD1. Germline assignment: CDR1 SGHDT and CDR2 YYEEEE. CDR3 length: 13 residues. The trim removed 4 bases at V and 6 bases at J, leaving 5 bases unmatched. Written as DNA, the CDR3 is TGTGCCAGCAGCGACACAGGGGGGAATGGCTACACCTTC. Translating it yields CASSDTGGNGYTF.

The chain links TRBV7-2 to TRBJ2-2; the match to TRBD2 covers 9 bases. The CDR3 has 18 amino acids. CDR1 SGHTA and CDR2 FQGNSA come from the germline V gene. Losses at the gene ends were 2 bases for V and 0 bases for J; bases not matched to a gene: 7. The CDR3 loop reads CASSLRVSGGTNTGELFF. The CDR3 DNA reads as TGTGCCAGCAGCTTAAGGGTTAGCGGGGGCACGAACACCGGGGAGCTGTTTTTT. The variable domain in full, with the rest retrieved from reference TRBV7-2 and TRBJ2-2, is GAGVSQSPSNKVTEKGKDVELRCDPISGHTALYWYRQSLGQGLEFLIYFQGNSAPDKSGLPSDRFSAERTGGSVSTLTIQRTQQEDSAVYLCASSLRVSGGTNTGELFFGEGSRLTVL.

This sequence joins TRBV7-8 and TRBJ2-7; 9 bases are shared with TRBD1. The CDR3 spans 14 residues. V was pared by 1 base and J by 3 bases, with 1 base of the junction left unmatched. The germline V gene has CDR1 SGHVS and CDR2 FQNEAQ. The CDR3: CASSLVGQGYEQYF. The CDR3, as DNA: TGTGCCAGCAGCTTAGTGGGACAGGGCTACGAGCAGTACTTC.

CDR3 nucleotides: TGTGCCAGCTCACCTGGACAGGGGATAATGGATACGCAGTATTTT. This gives the protein CASSPGQGIMDTQYF. This chain links TRBV18 with TRBJ2-3; TRBD1 matches at 9 bases. J gave up 6 bases and V 3 bases, and 7 bases lay outside the gene matches. Germline assignment: CDR1 KGHSH and CDR2 LQKENI. The CDR3 runs to 15 residues.

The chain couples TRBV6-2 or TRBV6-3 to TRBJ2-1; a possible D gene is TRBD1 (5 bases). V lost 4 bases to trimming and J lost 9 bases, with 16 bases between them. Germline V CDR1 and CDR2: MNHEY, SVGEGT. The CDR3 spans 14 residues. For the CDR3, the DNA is TGTGCCAGCAGTTCCCTGGGGCCCTCGAGTGAGCAGTTCTTC. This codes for CASSSLGPSSEQFF.

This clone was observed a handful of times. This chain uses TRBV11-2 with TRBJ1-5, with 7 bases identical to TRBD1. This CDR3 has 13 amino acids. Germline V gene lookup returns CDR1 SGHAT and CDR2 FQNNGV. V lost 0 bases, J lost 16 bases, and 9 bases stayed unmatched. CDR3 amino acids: CASSLDRDSLSHF. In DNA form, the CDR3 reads TGTGCCAGCAGCTTAGACCGGGACAGTCTGTCCCATTTT. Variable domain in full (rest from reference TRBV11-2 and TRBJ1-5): EAGVAQSPRYKIIEKRQSVAFWCNPISGHATLYWYQQILGQGPKLLIQFQNNGVVDDSQLPKDRFSAERLKGVDSTLKIQPAKLEDSAVYLCASSLDRDSLSHFGDGTRLSIL.

Written as DNA, the CDR3 is TGTGCCAGCAGCCCGTCAGGGCTGCTGGAGACCCAGTACTTC. Protein: CASSPSGLLETQYF. J is TRBJ2-5 and V is TRBV3-1 (or the pseudogene TRBV3-2); perhaps TRBD1 as D (5 bases). The germline V and J ends were trimmed by 4 bases and 5 bases, with 14 bases remaining between them. The germline V gene encodes CDR1 LGHDT and CDR2 YNNKEL (reference sequence). The CDR3 covers 14 residues.

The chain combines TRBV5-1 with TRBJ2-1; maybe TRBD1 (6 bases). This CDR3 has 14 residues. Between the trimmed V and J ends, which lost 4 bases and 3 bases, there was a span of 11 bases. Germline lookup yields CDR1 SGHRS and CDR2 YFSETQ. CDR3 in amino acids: CASSVRDIYNEQFF. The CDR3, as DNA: TGCGCCAGCAGCGTACGGGACATCTACAATGAGCAGTTCTTC. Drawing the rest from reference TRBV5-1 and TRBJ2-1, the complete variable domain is KAGVTQTPRYLIKTRGQQVTLSCSPISGHRSVSWYQQTPGQGLQFLFEYFSETQRNKGNFPGRFSGRQFSNSRSEMNVSTLELGDSALYLCASSVRDIYNEQFFGPGTRLTVL.

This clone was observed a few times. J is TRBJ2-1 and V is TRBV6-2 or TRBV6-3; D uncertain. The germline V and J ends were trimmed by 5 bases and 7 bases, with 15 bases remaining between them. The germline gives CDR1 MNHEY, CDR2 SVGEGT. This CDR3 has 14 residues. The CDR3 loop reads CASSPAASLNEQFF. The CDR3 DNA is TGTGCCAGCAGTCCCGCGGCCTCCTTGAATGAGCAGTTCTTC.

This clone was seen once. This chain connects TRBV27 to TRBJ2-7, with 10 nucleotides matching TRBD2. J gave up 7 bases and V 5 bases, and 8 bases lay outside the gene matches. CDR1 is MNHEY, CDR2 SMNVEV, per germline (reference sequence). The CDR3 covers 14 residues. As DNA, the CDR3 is TGTGCCAGCAGTGCCACTAGCGGGACGTATGAGCAGTACTTC. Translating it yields CASSATSGTYEQYF.

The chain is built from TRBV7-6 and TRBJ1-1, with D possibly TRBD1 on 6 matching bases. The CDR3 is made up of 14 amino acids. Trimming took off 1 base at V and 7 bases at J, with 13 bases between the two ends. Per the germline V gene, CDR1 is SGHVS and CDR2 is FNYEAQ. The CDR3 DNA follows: TGTGCCAGCAGCTTAGATGGGGGGGCGGGTGAAGCTTTCTTT. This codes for CASSLDGGAGEAFF. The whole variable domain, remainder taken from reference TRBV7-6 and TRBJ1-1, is GAGVSQSPRYKVTKRGQDVALRCDPISGHVSLYWYRQALGQGPEFLTYFNYEAQQDKSGLPNDRFSAERPEGSISTLTIQRTEQRDSAMYRCASSLDGGAGEAFFGQGTRLTVV.

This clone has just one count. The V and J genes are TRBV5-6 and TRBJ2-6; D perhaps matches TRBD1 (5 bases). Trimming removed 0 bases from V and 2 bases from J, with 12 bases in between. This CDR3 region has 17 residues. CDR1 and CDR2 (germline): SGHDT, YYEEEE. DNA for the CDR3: TGTGCCAGCAGCTTGGTCCGTTTGGGGCCTGGGGCCAACGTCCTGACTTTC. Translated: CASSLVRLGPGANVLTF.

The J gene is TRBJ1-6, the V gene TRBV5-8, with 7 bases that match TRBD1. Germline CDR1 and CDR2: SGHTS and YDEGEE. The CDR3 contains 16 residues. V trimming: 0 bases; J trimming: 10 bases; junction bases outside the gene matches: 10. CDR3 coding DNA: TGTGCCAGCAGCTTGGAGGAGGGGGCGCGGCAATCACCCCTCCACTTT. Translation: CASSLEEGARQSPLHF. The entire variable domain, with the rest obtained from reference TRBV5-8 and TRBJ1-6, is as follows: EAGVTQSPTHLIKTRGQQATLRCSPISGHTSVYWYQQALGLGLQFLLWYDEGEERNRGNFPPRFSGRQFPNYSSELNVNALELEDSALYLCASSLEEGARQSPLHFGNGTRLTVT.

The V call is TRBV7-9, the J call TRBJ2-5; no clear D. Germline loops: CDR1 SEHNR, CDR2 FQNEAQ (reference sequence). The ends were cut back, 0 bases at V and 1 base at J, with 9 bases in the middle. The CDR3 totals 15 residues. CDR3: CASSLALGLQETQYF. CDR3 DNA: TGTGCCAGCAGCTTAGCCCTTGGGCTCCAAGAGACCCAGTACTTC.

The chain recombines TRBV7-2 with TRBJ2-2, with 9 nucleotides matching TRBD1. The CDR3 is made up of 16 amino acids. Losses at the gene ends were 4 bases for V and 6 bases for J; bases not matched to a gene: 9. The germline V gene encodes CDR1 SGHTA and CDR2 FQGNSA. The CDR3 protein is CASSSPGTGKAGELFF. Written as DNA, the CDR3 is TGTGCCAGCAGCTCCCCAGGGACAGGGAAGGCCGGGGAGCTGTTTTTT. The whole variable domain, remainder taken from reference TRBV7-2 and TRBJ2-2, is GAGVSQSPSNKVTEKGKDVELRCDPISGHTALYWYRQSLGQGLEFLIYFQGNSAPDKSGLPSDRFSAERTGGSVSTLTIQRTQQEDSAVYLCASSSPGTGKAGELFFGEGSRLTVL.

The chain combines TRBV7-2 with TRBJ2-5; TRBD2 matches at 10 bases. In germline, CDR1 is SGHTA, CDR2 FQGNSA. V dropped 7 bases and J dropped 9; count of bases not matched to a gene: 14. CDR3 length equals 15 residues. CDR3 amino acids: CASTQSGGELWAQYF. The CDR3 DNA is TGTGCCAGCACCCAAAGCGGGGGGGAGCTTTGGGCCCAGTACTTC.

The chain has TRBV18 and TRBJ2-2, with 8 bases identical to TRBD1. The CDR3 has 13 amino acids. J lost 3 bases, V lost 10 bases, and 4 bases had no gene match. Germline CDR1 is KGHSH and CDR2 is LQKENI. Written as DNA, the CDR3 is TGTGCCACGGGACAGGTGGACACCGGGGAGCTGTTTTTT. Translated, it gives CATGQVDTGELFF.